The sequence of this TCR beta chain was determined in a study of shared clonotypes between healthy human individuals. Germline V gene sequence: CDR1 SNHLY, CDR2 FYNNEI. The V end lost 9 bases, the J end lost 7 bases, and 24 bases lay between the germline ends. This CDR3 has 15 residues. Here immunoSEQ multiplex PCR was the method, and the copy in TCRdb shows in-frame clones only, minus some. The table shows over 95,000 clones, with 68% occurring only once. The sequenced sample consisted of memory CD8+ T cells sorted from blood. Subset reported: CD45RO+ cells pooled with CCR7-negative TemRA cells. This sequence joins TRBV2 and TRBJ1-1, with no clear D. The sequence was collected from a woman in her thirties in good health. The CDR3 spells CASRERELGVSEAFF. CDR3 sequence (DNA): TGTGCCAGTCGGGAGCGGGAGCTAGGAGTGAGTGAAGCTTTCTTT.